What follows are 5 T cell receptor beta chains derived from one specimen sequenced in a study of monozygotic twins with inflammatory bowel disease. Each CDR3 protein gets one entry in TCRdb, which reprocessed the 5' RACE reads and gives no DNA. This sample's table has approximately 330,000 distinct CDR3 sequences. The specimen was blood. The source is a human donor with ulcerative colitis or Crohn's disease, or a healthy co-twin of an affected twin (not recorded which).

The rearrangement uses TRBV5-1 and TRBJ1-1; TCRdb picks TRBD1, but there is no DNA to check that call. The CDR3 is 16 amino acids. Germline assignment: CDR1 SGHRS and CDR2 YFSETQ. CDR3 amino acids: CASSRVTGTGGTEAFF. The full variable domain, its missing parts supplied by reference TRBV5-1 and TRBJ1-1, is KAGVTQTPRYLIKTRGQQVTLSCSPISGHRSVSWYQQTPGQGLQFLFEYFSETQRNKGNFPGRFSGRQFSNSRSEMNVSTLELGDSALYLCASSRVTGTGGTEAFFGQGTRLTVV.

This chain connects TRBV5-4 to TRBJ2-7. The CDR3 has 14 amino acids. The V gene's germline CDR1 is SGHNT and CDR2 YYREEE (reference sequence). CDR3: CASSSVGRDYEQYF.

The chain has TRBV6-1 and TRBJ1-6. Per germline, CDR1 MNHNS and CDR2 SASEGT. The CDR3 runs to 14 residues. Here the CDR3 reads CASSVRRADSPLHF.

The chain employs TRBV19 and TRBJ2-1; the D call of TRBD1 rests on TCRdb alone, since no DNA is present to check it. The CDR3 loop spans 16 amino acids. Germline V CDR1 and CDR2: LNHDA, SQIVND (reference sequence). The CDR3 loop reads CASSIGPGIGYNEQFF.

CDR3 protein: CASSLDTSYEQYF. This chain uses TRBV5-1 with TRBJ2-7. CDR3 length: 13 residues. Looked up from germline, CDR1 is SGHRS and CDR2 is YFSETQ.